The 16 T cell receptor beta chains below come from one sample, sequenced in a study of identical twins. MiXCR, applied by TCRdb to the 5' RACE reads, yields one record per CDR3 protein. The sample lists around 670,000 distinct CDR3 sequences, 5.5% to 6.5% occurring once. Sequenced: naive T cells sorted from blood. The receptors were sampled from a man in his late teens or twenties in good health.

This clonotype turned up a few times. The chain recombines TRBV9 with TRBJ2-5; TRBD2 is a possible D gene (6 bases). The CDR3 has 15 residues. V dropped 0 bases and J dropped 2 bases, with 11 bases sitting between them. CDR1 is SGDLS, CDR2 YYNGEE, per germline. CDR3 DNA sequence: TGTGCCAGCAGCGTAGGCGGGACGCCTCAAGAGACCCAGTACTTC. Translated: CASSVGGTPQETQYF.

At least ten counts were recorded for this clonotype. The chain employs TRBV18 and TRBJ2-7; 7 nucleotides line up with TRBD1. CDR3 length equals 12 residues. Germline CDR1 is KGHSH and CDR2 is LQKENI. Unmatched junction bases numbered 3, after V lost 4 bases and J lost 6 bases. The CDR3 DNA follows: TGTGCCAGCTCACGACCAGGGGGCGAGCAGTACGTC. It encodes CASSRPGGEQYV.

V and J are TRBV14 and TRBJ2-1; possible D gene TRBD2, 5 bases. There are 17 residues in the CDR3. Germline CDR1 is SGHDN and CDR2 is FVKESK. V was shortened by 1 base and J by 4 bases, with 17 bases between the two germline ends. CDR3: CASSQAVWPSLYNEQFF. The CDR3 DNA reads as TGTGCCAGCAGCCAAGCGGTCTGGCCTAGCTTGTACAATGAGCAGTTCTTC.

This clonotype has a count of ten or more. The chain links TRBV7-8 to TRBJ1-1; TRBD1 might be the D (5 bases). V was clipped by 5 bases and J by 4 bases, with 17 bases between them. The V gene's germline CDR1 is SGHVS and CDR2 FQNEAQ. The CDR3 sequence is 15 residues long. The CDR3 here is CASSPRQSKGTEAFF. In DNA, the CDR3 is TGTGCCAGCAGCCCCCGACAGTCTAAGGGCACTGAAGCTTTCTTT.

This clonotype occurred many times. The chain has TRBV9 and TRBJ2-7, with D hard to call. The V end lost 4 bases, the J end lost 8 bases, and 13 bases lay between the germline ends. Germline V gives CDR1 SGDLS, CDR2 YYNGEE. This CDR3 is 12 amino acids long. In nucleotides, the CDR3 is TGTGCCAGCAGCCAAGAAGGAGTTAAGCAGTACTTC. Protein: CASSQEGVKQYF.

This clonotype has a handful of counts. This chain uses TRBV20-1 with TRBJ2-3, with unresolved D. Trimming took off 0 bases at V and 2 bases at J, with 9 bases between the two ends. Per germline, CDR1 DFQATT and CDR2 SNEGSKA (reference sequence). This CDR3 comprises 14 residues. This CDR3 is CSARDAVTTDTQYF. The CDR3 DNA reads as TGCAGTGCTAGAGACGCGGTTACCACAGATACGCAGTATTTT.

This clonotype appeared a few times. The CDR3 DNA follows: TGTGCCAGCAGTCCCGATAGCCGTTCCTACGAGCAGTACTTC. This translates into CASSPDSRSYEQYF. This chain uses TRBV7-9 with TRBJ2-7; D is unclear. The CDR3 is 14 residues long. CDR1 is SEHNR and CDR2 is FQNEAQ in the germline V gene (reference sequence). V was trimmed by 6 bases and J by 1 base, leaving 13 bases between them.

This clonotype was counted at least ten times. The V and J genes are TRBV29-1 and TRBJ2-7; 8 positions agree with TRBD1. The CDR3 totals 13 residues. V trimming: 4 bases; J trimming: 5 bases; junction bases outside the gene matches: 7. Germline V lookup: CDR1 SQVTM, CDR2 ANQGSEA. The CDR3 region is CSVAVGQGDEQYF. The DNA for the CDR3 is TGCAGCGTTGCCGTCGGACAGGGCGACGAGCAGTACTTC.

This clonotype was seen at least ten times. This rearrangement joins TRBV5-6 to TRBJ2-1; D is perhaps TRBD1 (6 bases). This CDR3 is built from 12 residues. Trimming stripped 0 bases from V and 15 bases from J, with 13 bases between. From germline, CDR1 is SGHDT and CDR2 YYEEEE. The CDR3 DNA reads TGTGCCAGCAGCTTGGATAGGGGGTCTTCGTTCTTC. Its translation is CASSLDRGSSFF.

This clonotype was seen at least ten times. The V call is TRBV27, the J call TRBJ1-1; 11 nucleotides match TRBD1. The germline CDR1 and CDR2 sequences are MNHEY and SMNVEV (reference sequence). The CDR3 consists of 15 residues. Germline trimming cut 5 bases from V and 6 bases from J; bases unmatched to any gene: 8. The CDR3 nucleotides read TGTGCCAGCAGTCGGAGGACAGGGGGCGGCCCTGAAGCTTTCTTT. It codes for CASSRRTGGGPEAFF.

J is TRBJ2-7 and V is TRBV28, with D tentatively TRBD1 (6 bases). The CDR3 sequence is 13 residues long. CDR1 and CDR2 from the germline V gene are MDHEN and SYDVKM. V was cut by 8 bases and J by 0 bases, with 11 bases left in between. The CDR3 DNA is TGTGCCAGCCTAAAGGACAGCTCCTACGAGCAGTACTTC. Residues: CASLKDSSYEQYF.

There are many counts of this clonotype. One junction end does not reproduce the germline sequence, and a read error may be involved. In nucleotides, the CDR3 is TGTGGCAGCAGTTACTCCTCGCGGGGGAGGGTGAACACTGAAGCTTTCTTT. It is translated as CGSSYSSRGRVNTEAFF. This rearrangement joins TRBV6-5 to TRBJ1-1; D is possibly TRBD1 (5 bases). Germline CDR1 and CDR2: MNHEY and SVGAGI. The CDR3 is 17 amino acids.

This clonotype has more than one count but fewer than ten. The chain carries TRBV6-1 and TRBJ2-7, with a weak D call TRBD1 (6 bases). Germline-derived CDR1 and CDR2 are MNHNS and SASEGT. Trimming stripped 8 bases from V and 10 bases from J, with 21 bases between. This CDR3 has 13 residues. The CDR3 sequence is CASAPRDKSSQYV. Here the CDR3 DNA reads TGTGCCAGCGCCCCCAGGGACAAGAGTTCCCAGTACGTC.

Concerning this clonotype itself: The junction and the germline gene differ at one end; a read error may be behind it. The gene calls are TRBV11-2 and TRBJ2-3; D gene uncertain. CDR3 length: 11 residues. CDR1 is SGHAT, CDR2 FQNNGV, per germline. The CDR3 protein is CASSLSNGLNF. DNA for the CDR3: TGTGCCAGCAGCTTATCTAATGGGTTGAATTTT.

DNA for the CDR3: TGCAGCGTTGAAGGAGAGGACAGCTATACCTACGAGCAGTACTTC. This codes for CSVEGEDSYTYEQYF. V usage is TRBV29-1 and J usage is TRBJ2-7; weak D call: TRBD1 (6 bases). Germline CDR1 and CDR2: SQVTM and ANQGSEA. CDR3 length: 15 amino acids. The ends were cut back, 1 base at V and 2 bases at J, with 15 bases in the middle.

V and J are TRBV6-1 and TRBJ2-1; D possibly corresponds to TRBD1 (5 bases). CDR1 and CDR2 from the germline V gene are MNHNS and SASEGT. CDR3 length equals 14 residues. V was pared by 4 bases and J by 8 bases, with 15 bases between. CDR3: CASSVSRTGDEQFF. CDR3 bases: TGTGCCAGCAGTGTTAGCCGCACAGGCGATGAGCAGTTCTTC.